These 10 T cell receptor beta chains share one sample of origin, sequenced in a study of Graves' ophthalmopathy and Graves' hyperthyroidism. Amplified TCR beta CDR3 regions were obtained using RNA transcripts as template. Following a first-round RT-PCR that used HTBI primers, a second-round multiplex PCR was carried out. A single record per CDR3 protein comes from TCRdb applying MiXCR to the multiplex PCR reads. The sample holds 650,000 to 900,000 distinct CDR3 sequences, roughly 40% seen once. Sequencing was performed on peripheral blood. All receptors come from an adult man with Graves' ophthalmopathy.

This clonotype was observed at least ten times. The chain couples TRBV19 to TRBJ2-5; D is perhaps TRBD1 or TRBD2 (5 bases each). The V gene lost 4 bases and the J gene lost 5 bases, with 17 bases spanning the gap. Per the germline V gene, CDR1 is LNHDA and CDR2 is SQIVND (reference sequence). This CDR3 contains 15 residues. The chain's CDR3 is CASSRDGMPGETQYF. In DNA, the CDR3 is TGTGCCAGTAGTAGGGACGGGATGCCAGGGGAGACCCAGTACTTC. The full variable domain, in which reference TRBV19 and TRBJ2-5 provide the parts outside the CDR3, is DGGITQSPKYLFRKEGQNVTLSCEQNLNHDAMYWYRQDPGQGLRLIYYSQIVNDFQKGDIAEGYSVSREKKESFPLTVTSAQKNPTAFYLCASSRDGMPGETQYFGPGTRLLVL.

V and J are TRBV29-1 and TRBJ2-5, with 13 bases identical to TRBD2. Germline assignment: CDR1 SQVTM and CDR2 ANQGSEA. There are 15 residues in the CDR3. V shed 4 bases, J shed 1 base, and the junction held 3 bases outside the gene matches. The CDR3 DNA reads TGCAGCGTTGGACTAGCGGGAGGCATCCAAGAGACCCAGTACTTC. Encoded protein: CSVGLAGGIQETQYF.

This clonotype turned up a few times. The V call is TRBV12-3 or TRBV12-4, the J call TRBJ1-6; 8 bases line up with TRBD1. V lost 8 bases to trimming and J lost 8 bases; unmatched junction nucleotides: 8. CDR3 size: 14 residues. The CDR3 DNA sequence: TGTGCCAGCTCTGTGACAGGGGTTGATTCACCCCTCCACTTT. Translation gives CASSVTGVDSPLHF.

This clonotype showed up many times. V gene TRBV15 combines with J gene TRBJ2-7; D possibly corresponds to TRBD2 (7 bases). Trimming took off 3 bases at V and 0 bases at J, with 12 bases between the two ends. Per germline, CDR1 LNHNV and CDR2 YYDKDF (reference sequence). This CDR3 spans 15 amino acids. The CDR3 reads CATSRVGGHSYEQYF. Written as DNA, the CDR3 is TGTGCCACCAGCAGGGTCGGGGGGCACTCCTACGAGCAGTACTTC. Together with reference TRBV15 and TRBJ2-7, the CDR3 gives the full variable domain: DAMVIQNPRYQVTQFGKPVTLSCSQTLNHNVMYWYQQKSSQAPKLLFHYYDKDFNNEADTPDNFQSRRPNTSFCFLDIRSPGLGDTAMYLCATSRVGGHSYEQYFGPGTRLTVT.

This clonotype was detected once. The CDR3 spells CASSYTGTGDNQPQHF. The CDR3 coding sequence is TGTGCCAGCAGCTATACCGGGACAGGAGACAATCAGCCCCAGCATTTT. The J gene is TRBJ1-5, the V gene TRBV6-5; 8 nucleotides match TRBD1. After removal of 6 bases from V and 3 bases from J, the junction contained 10 bases not matched to a gene. The germline CDR1 and CDR2 sequences are MNHEY and SVGAGI. The CDR3 is 16 amino acids.

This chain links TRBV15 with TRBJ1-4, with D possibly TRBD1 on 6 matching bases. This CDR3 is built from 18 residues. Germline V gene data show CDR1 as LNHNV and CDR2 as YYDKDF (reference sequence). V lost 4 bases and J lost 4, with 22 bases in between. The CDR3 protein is CATSNPLEGGGLNEKLFF. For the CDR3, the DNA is TGTGCCACCAGCAACCCGTTGGAGGGCGGGGGCCTTAATGAAAAACTGTTTTTT.

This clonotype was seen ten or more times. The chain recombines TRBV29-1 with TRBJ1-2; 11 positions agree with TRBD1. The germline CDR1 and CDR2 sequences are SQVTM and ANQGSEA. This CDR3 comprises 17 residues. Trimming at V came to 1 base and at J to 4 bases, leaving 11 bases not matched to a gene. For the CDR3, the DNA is TGCAGCGTTGAAGGAAATCCGGGACAGGGGGAAAGCTATGGCTACACCTTC. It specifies CSVEGNPGQGESYGYTF.

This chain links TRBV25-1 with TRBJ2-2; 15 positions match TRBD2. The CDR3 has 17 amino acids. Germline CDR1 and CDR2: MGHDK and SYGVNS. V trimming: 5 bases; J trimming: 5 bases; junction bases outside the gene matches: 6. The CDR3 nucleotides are TGTGCCAGCAGTTACCGAGGACTAGCGGGAGGGACCGGGGAGCTGTTTTTT. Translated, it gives CASSYRGLAGGTGELFF.

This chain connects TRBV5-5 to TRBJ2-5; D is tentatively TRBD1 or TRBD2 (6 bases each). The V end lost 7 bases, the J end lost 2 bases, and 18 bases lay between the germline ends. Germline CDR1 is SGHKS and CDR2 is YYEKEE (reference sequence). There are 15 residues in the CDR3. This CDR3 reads CASGGPLSKQETQYF. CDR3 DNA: TGTGCCAGCGGGGGGCCGCTTTCTAAACAAGAGACCCAGTACTTC.

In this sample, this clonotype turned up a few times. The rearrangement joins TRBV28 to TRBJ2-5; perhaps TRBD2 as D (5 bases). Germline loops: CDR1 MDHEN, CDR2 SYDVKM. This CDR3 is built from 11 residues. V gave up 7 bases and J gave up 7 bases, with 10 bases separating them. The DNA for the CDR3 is TGTGCCAGCAATTTTGAGGGGACCCAGTACTTC. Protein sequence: CASNFEGTQYF.